A single sample gave rise to the 4 T cell receptor beta chains below, sequenced in a study of blood T cell repertoires in COVID-19. This table comes from immunoSEQ multiplex PCR, and its TCRdb copy is limited to in-frame clones, with some not included. The table has some 96,000 clones, around 86% seen once; the top ten hold under 13%. Sample: peripheral blood. The receptors shown here come from a man aged 50 or older with acute or convalescent COVID-19.

This sequence joins TRBV6-1 and TRBJ2-6; D gene unclear. Trimming removed 0 bases at V and 4 bases at J, with 7 bases between. The CDR3 sequence is 15 residues long. The germline gives CDR1 MNHNS, CDR2 SASEGT. The CDR3 region is CASSEAHTGANVLTF. CDR3 nucleotides: TGTGCCAGCAGTGAAGCGCACACAGGGGCCAACGTCCTGACTTTC.

The chain is built from TRBV6-5 and TRBJ1-4; maybe TRBD1 (6 bases). Germline lookup yields CDR1 MNHEY and CDR2 SVGAGI. The CDR3 extends over 15 amino acids. V lost 5 bases to trimming and J lost 5 bases, with 15 bases between them. The CDR3 nucleotides read TGTGCCAGCAGTAATTTGGACAGCCGCAATGAAAAACTGTTTTTT. This codes for CASSNLDSRNEKLFF.

As DNA, the CDR3 is TGTGCCACCAGCAGAGCTCCGGGACAGAGTGCAACTAATGAAAAACTGTTTTTT. Translating gives CATSRAPGQSATNEKLFF. The chain joins TRBV15 to TRBJ1-4; 7 bases map to TRBD1. This CDR3 spans 18 amino acids. Germline V gives CDR1 LNHNV, CDR2 YYDKDF (reference sequence). J gave up 0 bases and V 1 base, and 8 bases lay outside the gene matches.

This clone was found once. The chain recombines TRBV19 with TRBJ2-3; D may be TRBD2 (5 bases). This CDR3 is built from 13 residues. V was trimmed by 3 bases and J by 4 bases, leaving 8 bases between them. Germline CDR1 reads LNHDA; CDR2 reads SQIVND (reference sequence). DNA of the CDR3: TGTGCCAGTAGTATTTCCGGGGCAGATACGCAGTATTTT. Protein: CASSISGADTQYF.